The clone carrying this T cell receptor beta chain turned up a few times. Its antigen is not known. Mouse gene names apply. From the germline J gene comes the end of the CDR3, since the read stops 4 residues before it. RNA extraction and reverse transcription yielded cDNA as sequencing template. The assay was immunoSEQ multiplex PCR, and TCRdb's table has in-frame clones only and misses some. The sample presents about 300,000 clones, none singletons. Germline assignment: CDR1 LGHNA and CDR2 YNLKQL (reference sequence). The junction had 3 bases not matched to a gene; V was cut back by 6 bases and J by 2 bases. The CDR3 totals 15 residues. This sample was included in a study of CD8+ T cells in alopecia areata. Overall study results and limits: Normal scalp had lower clonality than lesional scalp, with alopecia totalis/universalis lesions showing this most strongly. TCR sharing across patients was less clear than in mice, possibly HLA-related.

Scientists pooled cutaneous lymph node cells and sorted them on CD4, CD8alpha, NKG2D, NKG2ACE and other markers. This receptor was obtained from a C3H/HeJ mouse with alopecia areata. This strain's MHC haplotype is H2-k. This sequence joins TRBV5 and TRBJ2-3; 12 nucleotides match TRBD2. Sequences were obtained from CD4+ T cells sorted from a lymph node. CDR3 DNA (partial): TGTGCCAGCAGGCGGGACTGGGGGGATGCAGAA. It translates to CASRRDWGDAE. In full, the CDR3 reads CASRRDWGDAETLYF.